Shown below are 21 T cell receptor beta chains from a single sample sequenced in a study of cytomegalovirus exposure and HLA in healthy donors (dated by TCRdb to the late 2010s). The library relied on the immunoSEQ multiplex PCR assay. A mixture of 60 forward primers for TCR Vbeta segments and 13 reverse primers for TCR Jbeta segments was used in the multiplex PCR. Sourced from immuneACCESS, this table was stored by TCRdb with only in-frame sequences that have V and J called. A share of the clones is absent; for the studies checked, an unresolved V gene accounts for under half, and the remainder has no known explanation. The sample table lists 150,000 to 200,000 clones, over 60% of them with a count of one. Approximately 6% of the sample rests with the top ten. Sequenced material: PBMCs. The receptors here all came from a man aged 35 to 55 in good health and CMV-seropositive.

This chain uses TRBV5-6 with TRBJ2-7, with 13 positions matching TRBD2. Losses at the gene ends were 4 bases for V and 3 bases for J; bases not matched to a gene: 4. CDR1 SGHDT and CDR2 YYEEEE come from the germline V gene. The CDR3 has 15 residues. The CDR3 DNA follows: TGTGCCAGCAGCACCGGACTAGCGGGAGACTACGAGCAGTACTTC. Its protein product is CASSTGLAGDYEQYF.

V gene TRBV9 combines with J gene TRBJ2-1; 11 bases align to TRBD2. The germline CDR1 and CDR2 sequences are SGDLS and YYNGEE. The V and J ends lost 3 bases and 8 bases, in that order; junction bases with no gene match: 10. The CDR3 runs 16 residues. The CDR3 bases are TGTGCCAGCAGCGAGAACTTAGCGGGAGGGCCATATGAGCAGTTCTTC. This translates into CASSENLAGGPYEQFF.

The chain employs TRBV5-4 and TRBJ1-1, with TRBD1 matching 11 bases. The CDR3 consists of 16 residues. V was pared by 6 bases and J by 4 bases, with 11 bases of the junction left unmatched. Germline loops: CDR1 SGHNT, CDR2 YYREEE (reference sequence). The CDR3 reads CASTKSLGTGGTEAFF. The DNA for the CDR3 is TGTGCCAGCACTAAAAGTCTCGGGACAGGGGGCACTGAAGCTTTCTTT.

In its sample, this clone was seen once. The chain recombines TRBV5-1 with TRBJ2-7; D is possibly TRBD1 (6 bases). From germline, CDR1 is SGHRS and CDR2 YFSETQ. Trimming left V 2 bases short and J 0 bases short, with 9 bases between. The CDR3 sequence is 14 residues long. The CDR3 is CASSFQGSSYEQYF. The DNA for the CDR3 is TGCGCCAGCAGCTTCCAGGGGTCCTCCTACGAGCAGTACTTC.

V is TRBV11-2 and J is TRBJ2-5; TRBD1 agrees at 9 bases. The V segment lost 5 bases and the J segment 5 bases; nucleotides outside the gene matches: 9. Germline V CDR1 and CDR2: SGHAT, FQNNGV. The CDR3 has 15 residues. Written as DNA, the CDR3 is TGTGCCAGCAGCGCCACGGGACAGGGTGTGGAGACCCAGTACTTC. Encoded protein: CASSATGQGVETQYF.

The chain is built from TRBV27 and TRBJ2-2; 7 bases agree with TRBD1. J was trimmed by 3 bases and V by 5 bases; bases with no gene match: 0. The CDR3 runs to 13 residues. Per the germline V gene, CDR1 is MNHEY and CDR2 is SMNVEV (reference sequence). CDR3 nucleotides: TGTGCCAGCAGTACAGGGGACACCGGGGAGCTGTTTTTT. This translates into CASSTGDTGELFF.

This rearrangement joins TRBV5-5 to TRBJ2-1; tentative D call: TRBD1 (5 bases). The V gene's germline CDR1 is SGHKS and CDR2 YYEKEE (reference sequence). This CDR3 has 13 residues. V shed 10 bases and J shed 3 bases, with 14 bases lying between them. This CDR3 is CAAKAGIYNEQFF. The CDR3 region has the DNA TGTGCCGCCAAGGCAGGGATCTACAATGAGCAGTTCTTC.

The chain employs TRBV5-1 and TRBJ2-7, with D possibly matching TRBD1 (5 bases). Trimming pared 0 bases from V and 5 bases from J, leaving 15 bases between. The length of the CDR3 is 15 residues. CDR1 is SGHRS, CDR2 YFSETQ, per germline. CDR3 sequence (DNA): TGCGCCAGCAGCTTGGCAGCAGGGTCTGCCCACGAGCAGTACTTC. Translation: CASSLAAGSAHEQYF.

The chain carries TRBV5-1 and TRBJ2-2; TRBD2 is a possible D gene (5 bases). With 0 bases removed from V and 4 bases from J, the gap between germline ends came to 13 bases. Germline CDR1 reads SGHRS; CDR2 reads YFSETQ. CDR3 length equals 16 residues. CDR3: CASSLEAVNPTGELFF. The CDR3 DNA reads as TGCGCCAGCAGCTTGGAAGCGGTAAACCCCACCGGGGAGCTGTTTTTT.

The chain uses TRBV28 and TRBJ1-2; 11 positions match TRBD1. Germline V gene lookup returns CDR1 MDHEN and CDR2 SYDVKM. The trim removed 8 bases at V and 5 bases at J, leaving 1 base unmatched. This CDR3 comprises 12 residues. CDR3 region: CASGDRGYGYTF. CDR3 nucleotides: TGTGCCAGCGGGGACAGGGGGTATGGCTACACCTTC.

Only a few counts were recorded for this clone. The chain carries TRBV7-8 and TRBJ2-7; TRBD1 matches at 9 bases. CDR1 and CDR2 from the germline V gene are SGHVS and FQNEAQ. The CDR3 runs to 13 residues. The ends lost 5 bases at V and 3 bases at J; junction bases unmatched: 2. Here the CDR3 reads CASSRDRDYEQYF. Here the CDR3 DNA reads TGTGCCAGCAGCCGGGACAGGGACTACGAGCAGTACTTC.

The V gene is TRBV7-9, the J gene TRBJ2-2; 13 positions match TRBD2. V lost 0 bases, J lost 7 bases, and 2 bases stayed unmatched. The CDR3 loop spans 16 amino acids. The V gene's germline CDR1 is SEHNR and CDR2 FQNEAQ (reference sequence). The CDR3: CASSLALAGGGGELFF. As DNA, the CDR3 is TGTGCCAGCAGCTTAGCACTAGCGGGAGGGGGCGGGGAGCTGTTTTTT.

The chain combines TRBV7-9 with TRBJ1-1, with a possible D match to TRBD1 (6 bases). The CDR3 totals 13 residues. Per the germline V gene, CDR1 is SEHNR and CDR2 is FQNEAQ (reference sequence). Trimming took 1 base from V and 4 from J, leaving 7 bases between them. CDR3 sequence: CASSLEGGTEAFF. CDR3 DNA sequence: TGTGCCAGCAGCTTAGAAGGGGGCACTGAAGCTTTCTTT.

The J gene is TRBJ1-4, the V gene TRBV9; the D gene is possibly TRBD1 (6 bases). The V gene lost 7 bases and the J gene lost 7 bases, with 17 bases spanning the gap. This CDR3 is built from 14 residues. CDR1 is SGDLS and CDR2 is YYNGEE in the germline V gene. This CDR3 reads CASSVGGRVEKLFF. CDR3 coding DNA: TGTGCCAGCTCCGTCGGGGGGCGCGTTGAAAAACTGTTTTTT.

The V call is TRBV9, the J call TRBJ2-7; 9 nucleotides line up with TRBD1. The CDR3 sequence is 15 residues long. Germline CDR1 and CDR2: SGDLS and YYNGEE. Trimming cost V 0 bases and J 3 bases; bases outside gene matches: 4. Written as DNA, the CDR3 is TGTGCCAGCAGCGTAGATGGGACAGGGAACTACGAGCAGTACTTC. Translation gives CASSVDGTGNYEQYF. Supplemented by reference TRBV9 and TRBJ2-7, the full variable domain reads DSGVTQTPKHLITATGQRVTLRCSPRSGDLSVYWYQQSLDQGLQFLIQYYNGEERAKGNILERFSAQQFPDLHSELNLSSLELGDSALYFCASSVDGTGNYEQYFGPGTRLTVT.

This clone came up once. The genes are TRBV7-3 and TRBJ1-1; TRBD1 matches 9 bases. Germline V gene sequence: CDR1 SGHTA, CDR2 FQGTGA. There are 15 residues in the CDR3. V lost 5 bases to trimming and J lost 4 bases; unmatched junction nucleotides: 8. The CDR3, as DNA: TGTGCCAGCAGCGCGCAACCGGGACAGGGCACTGAAGCTTTCTTT. Its protein product is CASSAQPGQGTEAFF.

The rearrangement uses TRBV6-1 and TRBJ1-2; 9 bases are a match to TRBD1. V trimming: 4 bases; J trimming: 3 bases; junction bases outside the gene matches: 15. Germline V lookup: CDR1 MNHNS, CDR2 SASEGT. CDR3 length equals 18 residues. Here the CDR3 DNA reads TGTGCCAGCAGTGTTACCCCCTGGACAGGGGAAGGAGACTATGGCTACACCTTC. It specifies CASSVTPWTGEGDYGYTF.

The chain has TRBV6-1 and TRBJ1-5; D possibly corresponds to TRBD1 (6 bases). The germline V gene has CDR1 MNHNS and CDR2 SASEGT. V lost 4 bases to trimming and J lost 0 bases, with 10 bases between them. This CDR3 is built from 15 residues. CDR3 region: CASSGQGNSNQPQHF. The DNA of the CDR3 is TGTGCCAGCAGTGGTCAGGGGAATAGCAATCAGCCCCAGCATTTT.

The rearrangement joins TRBV5-1 to TRBJ1-5; D is ambiguous. V was cut by 0 bases and J by 5 bases, with 6 bases left in between. This CDR3 has 13 amino acids. Germline V gives CDR1 SGHRS, CDR2 YFSETQ. In DNA, the CDR3 is TGCGCCAGCAGCTTGGCCGAGGATCAGCCCCAGCATTTT. Its protein product is CASSLAEDQPQHF.

V is TRBV7-8 and J is TRBJ2-1, with 8 bases matching TRBD1. There are 15 residues in the CDR3. Per germline, CDR1 SGHVS and CDR2 FQNEAQ. V trimming: 2 bases; J trimming: 5 bases; junction bases outside the gene matches: 5. This CDR3 reads CASSLRDRFDNEQFF. CDR3 bases: TGTGCCAGCAGCTTAAGGGACAGGTTTGACAATGAGCAGTTCTTC.

Comment on this clone: Its ends do not fully match the called genes, so a read error is possible. The J gene is TRBJ1-1, the V gene TRBV27; 9 bases match TRBD1. The CDR3 totals 16 residues. From germline, CDR1 is MNHEY and CDR2 SMNVEV (reference sequence). The CDR3 region is CASSRIQGAMKTEAFF. In DNA, the CDR3 is TGTGCCAGCAGTAGAATACAGGGGGCGATGAAAACTGAAGCTTTCTTT.